The rows below give T cell receptor beta chains drawn from one sample of a study of T cells after somatic rescue of genetic block. Generated by immunoSEQ multiplex PCR, the TCRdb table keeps only in-frame clones and is missing some. The sample lists under 150,000 clones, 85% to 95% occurring once. Sequenced: peripheral blood mononuclear cells (PBMCs). Every receptor here comes from a woman between 18 and 29 years old. CDR3s include the opening cysteine and the closing phenylalanine or tryptophan. A D gene is named only where the DNA matches it firmly. Clone size appears in some rows only: once, few, many, or a class for an expanded clone.

>-|TRBV27|TRBJ1-1|-
TGTGCCAGCAGCTCCGGGGCGAACACTGAAGCTTTCTTT
CASSSGANTEAFF
>-|TRBV5-1|TRBJ2-2|-
TGCGCCAGCAGCTCGACGAACACCGGGGAGCTGTTTTTT
CASSSTNTGELFF
>-|TRBV4-1|TRBJ2-2|TRBD1
TGCGCCAGCAGCCAAAAAGGGGCCGGGACAGGGAACACCGGGGAGCTGTTTTTT
CASSQKGAGTGNTGELFF
>-|TRBV5-4|TRBJ2-7|TRBD1
TGTGCCAGCAGCTTCGGACAGGAATACGAGCAGTACTTC
CASSFGQEYEQYF
>-|TRBV4-3|TRBJ1-2|-
TGCGCCAGCAGCCAAGATTCAGGAACAGGGAATGGCTACACCTTC
CASSQDSGTGNGYTF
>-|TRBV7-2|TRBJ2-5|-
TGTGCCAGCAGCTTGGGGGATCTAGAGACCCAGTACTTC
CASSLGDLETQYF
>-|TRBV10-3|TRBJ2-6|-
TGTGCCATCAGTGAGTCAGGAGGGACTCCATTCTCTGGGGCCAACGTCCTGACTTTC
CAISESGGTPFSGANVLTF
>-|TRBV4-1|TRBJ1-4|-
TGCGCCAGCAGCGTCCAGGGGTTTAATGAAAAACTGTTTTTT
CASSVQGFNEKLFF
>-|TRBV5-6|TRBJ2-5|-
TGTGCCAGCAGCTTGGGGACCATGCAGGAGACCCAGTACTTC
CASSLGTMQETQYF
>-|TRBV10-3|TRBJ2-5|-
TGTGCCATCAGTGACCCGAGCCAGCCGCAAGAGACCCAGTACTTC
CAISDPSQPQETQYF
>-|TRBV4-3|TRBJ1-1|-
TGCGCCAGCAGGGGAAGGGGTGAAGCTTTCTTT
CASRGRGEAFF
>-|TRBV5-1|TRBJ2-5|TRBD2
TGCGCCAGCAGTTCAGCGGGGGGCCAAGAGACCCAGTACTTC
CASSSAGGQETQYF
>-|TRBV27|TRBJ2-5|-
TGTGCCAGCAGTTTAGCCCGACTTGGGGGGACCCAGTACTTC
CASSLARLGGTQYF
>-|TRBV28|TRBJ2-7|-
TGTGCCAGCAGTCTCCCTCTACACGAGCAGTACTTC
CASSLPLHEQYF
>-|TRBV7-8|TRBJ2-1|TRBD2
TGTGCCAGCAGCTTAGCGCACCGCGGGGGGGTCGGTCGGGCGGAGCAGTTCTTC
CASSLAHRGGVGRAEQFF
>-|TRBV27|TRBJ1-1|-
TGTGCCAGCAGTTTGCACAGAGGGGTGAACACTGAAGCTTTCTTT
CASSLHRGVNTEAFF
>once|TRBV30|TRBJ2-7|-
TGTGCCTGGAGCATCGGATTAGCGGCGAGCTCCTACGAGCAGTACTTC
CAWSIGLAASSYEQYF
>-|TRBV30|TRBJ1-4|-
TGTGCCCGACGGGCTTCAACTAATGAAAAACTGTTTTTT
CARRASTNEKLFF
>-|TRBV4-3|TRBJ2-1|-
TGCGCCAGCAGCCAAGACCAGGGGTGGTACAATGAGCAGTTCTTC
CASSQDQGWYNEQFF
>-|TRBV7-2|TRBJ2-1|-
TGTGCCAGCAGCTTAGAGGGTAGTAGCAACAACAATGAGCAGTTCTTC
CASSLEGSSNNNEQFF
>-|TRBV27|TRBJ2-1|-
TGTGCCAGCAGTTTACAGGGCAATGAGCAGTTCTTC
CASSLQGNEQFF
>-|TRBV11-2|TRBJ2-3|TRBD2
TGTGCCAGCAGCCTTCTTGGCGGGGGGGCCCCAGATACGCAGTATTTT
CASSLLGGGAPDTQYF
>-|TRBV7-2|TRBJ2-7|-
TGTGCCAGCAGCTTAGTGGGGGAGCAGTACTTC
CASSLVGEQYF
>-|TRBV11-2|TRBJ2-7|-
TGTGCCAGCAGCTTAAGGAGGGCTCACGAGCAGTACTTC
CASSLRRAHEQYF
>-|TRBV7-3|TRBJ2-1|TRBD2
TGTGCCAGCAGCTTAATCGCGGGGGGGCCCGATGAGCAGTTCTTC
CASSLIAGGPDEQFF
>-|TRBV4-2|TRBJ2-5|TRBD2
TGTGCCAGCAGCCAAGCCAGCCTAGCGGGGCGGCAGGGAGAGACCCAGTACTTC
CASSQASLAGRQGETQYF
>-|TRBV4-1|TRBJ1-6|-
TGCGCCAGCAGAGGGGTGGCGAATTCACCCCTCCACTTT
CASRGVANSPLHF
>-|TRBV2|TRBJ1-1|-
TGTGCCAGCAGGAAGGACATCACTGAAGCTTTCTTT
CASRKDITEAFF
>-|TRBV7-2|TRBJ1-5|TRBD1
TGTGCCAGCAGCACTCAGGGGGAGCAGCCCCAGCATTTT
CASSTQGEQPQHF
>-|TRBV4-3|TRBJ1-2|-
TGCGCCAGCAGCCCGCAGGGGAACTATGGCTACACCTTC
CASSPQGNYGYTF
>-|TRBV14|TRBJ1-2|TRBD1
TGTGCCAGCAGCCAAAGGACAGGGGGGTACAACTATGGCTACACCTTC
CASSQRTGGYNYGYTF
>-|TRBV2|TRBJ1-5|-
TGTGCCAGCAGTGGGGCGACCAATCAGCCCCAGCATTTT
CASSGATNQPQHF
>-|TRBV4-3|TRBJ2-7|-
TGCGCCAGCAGCCACCGGACGGGAACTAACTACGAGCAGTACTTC
CASSHRTGTNYEQYF
>-|TRBV28|TRBJ2-2|TRBD1
TGTGCCAGCAGTTTTATACAGGGGGAAATCGGCGGGGAGCTGTTTTTT
CASSFIQGEIGGELFF
>-|TRBV21-1|TRBJ1-2|-
TGTGCCAGCCCCTTACCCGGGGGGGGGAGGGCTGGCTACACCTTC
CASPLPGGGRAGYTF
>-|TRBV19|TRBJ1-5|-
TGTGCCAGTAGTATAGATAAGACTCGTGGGATGGATCAGCCCCAGCATTTT
CASSIDKTRGMDQPQHF
>-|TRBV18|TRBJ2-5|TRBD1
TGTGCCAGCTCACCACTTACAGGGGAAGAGACCCAGTACTTC
CASSPLTGEETQYF
>-|TRBV7-3|TRBJ2-1|TRBD2
TGTGCCAGCAGCCCACTAGCGGTTACCTCCTACAATGAGCAGTTCTTC
CASSPLAVTSYNEQFF
>-|TRBV6-1|TRBJ2-5|TRBD1
TGTGCCAGCAGTGGGACAGGGGGTGGGTCAGAGACCCAGTACTTC
CASSGTGGGSETQYF